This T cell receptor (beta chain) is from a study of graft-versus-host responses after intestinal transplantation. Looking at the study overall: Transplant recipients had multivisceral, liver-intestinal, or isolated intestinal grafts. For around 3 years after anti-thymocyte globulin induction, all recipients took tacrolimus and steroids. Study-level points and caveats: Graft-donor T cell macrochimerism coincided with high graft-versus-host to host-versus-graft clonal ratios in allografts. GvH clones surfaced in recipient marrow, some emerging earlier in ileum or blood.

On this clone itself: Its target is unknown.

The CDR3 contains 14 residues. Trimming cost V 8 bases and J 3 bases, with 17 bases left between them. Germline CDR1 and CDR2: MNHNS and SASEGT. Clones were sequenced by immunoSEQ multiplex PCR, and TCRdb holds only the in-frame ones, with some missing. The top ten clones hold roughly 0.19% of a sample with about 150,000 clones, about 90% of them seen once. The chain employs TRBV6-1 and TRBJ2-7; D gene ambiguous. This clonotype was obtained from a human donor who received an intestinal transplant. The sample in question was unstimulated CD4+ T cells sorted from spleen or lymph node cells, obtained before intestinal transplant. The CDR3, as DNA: TGTGCCAGCGAAGGCGTGGCCATCAACTACGAGCAGTACTTC. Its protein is CASEGVAINYEQYF.